This TCR beta chain comes out of a study of spatial heterogeneity in lung cancer. Looking at the study overall: The 60 to 80 donors had untreated early-stage non-small cell lung cancer. Fewer alpha-chain than beta-chain sequences were consistently detected.

Study findings and constraints: TCRs found ubiquitously expanded in tumor appeared in blood more at resection than at follow-up.

TCRdb analysed the 5' RACE reads with MiXCR anew, one entry per CDR3 protein. The sample includes about 26,000 distinct CDR3 sequences, less than 6% of them seen just once. The CDR3 runs to 13 residues. Per the germline V gene, CDR1 is MNHEY and CDR2 is SVGEGT. Trimming shortened V by 4 bases and J by 1 base, and 4 bases separated the two germline ends. This clonotype was found many times. Its target is unknown. Specified time point: blood at routine non-recurrence follow-up after resection. Whole RNA was taken from tumor, nontumor lung or frozen PBMC; it was then sequenced unsorted. The origin of this receptor is a male donor with early-stage non-small cell lung cancer. The V call is TRBV6-2 or TRBV6-3, the J call TRBJ2-2; D ambiguous. Material: PBMCs, obtained at follow-up. CDR3 sequence reads: CASSFQNTGELFF. CDR3 in DNA: TGTGCCAGCAGTTTCCAGAACACCGGGGAGCTGTTTTTT.